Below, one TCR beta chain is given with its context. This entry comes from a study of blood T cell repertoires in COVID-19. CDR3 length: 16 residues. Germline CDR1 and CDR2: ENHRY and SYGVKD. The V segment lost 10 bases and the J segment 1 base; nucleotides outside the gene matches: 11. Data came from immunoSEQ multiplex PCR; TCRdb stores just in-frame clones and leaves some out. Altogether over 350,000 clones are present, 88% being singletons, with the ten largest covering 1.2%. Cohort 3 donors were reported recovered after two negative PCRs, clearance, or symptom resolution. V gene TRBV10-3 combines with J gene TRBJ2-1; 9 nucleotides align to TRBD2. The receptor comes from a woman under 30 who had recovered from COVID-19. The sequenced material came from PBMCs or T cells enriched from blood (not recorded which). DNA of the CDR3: TGTGCCACCTCGACTCGCGGGGGGGGGTCCTACAATGAGCAGTTCTTC. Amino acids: CATSTRGGGSYNEQFF.